The rows below give T cell receptor beta chains drawn from one sample of a study of T-cell reconstitution after alpha-beta-depleted transplantation in children. TCRdb re-analysed the PCR reads in MiXCR, keeping a single row per CDR3 protein. The data hold more than 400,000 distinct CDR3 sequences, with 11% observed a single time. The sequencing here drew on PBMCs, mostly from graft donor cells, taken 180 days after TCRalphabeta/CD19-depleted stem cell transplant. The receptors derive from a female patient aged 2 to 10 who had a stem cell transplant for aplastic anemia, so the T cells may come from the graft donor. Each CDR3 is given without its conserved first and last residue. Clone size is stated in some rows and not others, as once, few, many or a class when expanded.

J: TRBJ1-2
size: NA
V: TRBV4-3
CDR3: ASSQDPQGNYGYT

J: TRBJ2-5
size: few
V: TRBV29-1
CDR3: SVVVFGALETQY

J: TRBJ1-1
size: few
V: TRBV5-1
CDR3: ASTPQGRGRAEAF

J: TRBJ2-1
size: NA
V: TRBV12-3/TRBV12-4
CDR3: ASSLGGQLYNEQF

J: TRBJ2-1
size: few
V: TRBV11-3
CDR3: ASSFRSGRDNEQF

J: TRBJ2-3
size: few
V: TRBV11-2
CDR3: ASSPRSSGSSGGDTQY

J: TRBJ2-2
size: few
V: TRBV7-9
CDR3: ASSQPGTGRTGELF

J: TRBJ2-3
size: few
V: TRBV4-2
CDR3: ASSPAWGGSTDTQY

J: TRBJ2-7
size: many
V: TRBV7-2
CDR3: ASSLVGTRAYEQY

J: TRBJ2-1
size: NA
V: TRBV6-1
CDR3: ASSIERGNEQF

J: TRBJ2-7
size: many
V: TRBV15
CDR3: ATSREIAGTGGIYEQY

J: TRBJ2-5
size: NA
V: TRBV29-1
CDR3: SVGYRVREETQY

J: TRBJ1-2
size: NA
V: TRBV7-2
CDR3: ASSLARVYGYT